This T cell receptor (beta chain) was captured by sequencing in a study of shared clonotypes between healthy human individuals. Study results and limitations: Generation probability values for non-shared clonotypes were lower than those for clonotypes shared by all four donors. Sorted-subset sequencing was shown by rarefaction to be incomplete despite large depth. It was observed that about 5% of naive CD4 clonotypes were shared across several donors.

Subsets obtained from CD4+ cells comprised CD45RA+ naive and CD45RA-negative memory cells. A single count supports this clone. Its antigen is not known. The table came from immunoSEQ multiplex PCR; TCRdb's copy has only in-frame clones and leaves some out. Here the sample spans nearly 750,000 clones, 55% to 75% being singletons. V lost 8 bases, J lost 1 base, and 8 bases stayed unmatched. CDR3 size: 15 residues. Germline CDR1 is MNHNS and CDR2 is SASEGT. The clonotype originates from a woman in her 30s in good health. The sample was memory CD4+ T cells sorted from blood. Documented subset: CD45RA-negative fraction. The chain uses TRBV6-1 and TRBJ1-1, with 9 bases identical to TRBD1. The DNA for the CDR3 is TGTGCCAGCGTGGATCCGGGACAGGGGAACACTGAAGCTTTCTTT. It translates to CASVDPGQGNTEAFF.